What follows is one T cell receptor (beta chain) and its context. TCRdb used MiXCR to reprocess the 5' RACE reads, holding one entry per CDR3 protein. The sample lists 250,000 to 300,000 distinct CDR3 sequences, around 16% occurring once. This record comes from a study of T-cell memory formation after mild COVID-19. The TCR sequence derives from a man aged 18 to 29 who had mild COVID-19 (a few samples of this study predate the infection). Cell type and time point are not known. The sample comprised PBMCs or a T cell subset sorted from them (not recorded which).

CDR3 protein: CASSTGTSGGKFTDTQYF. CDR3 DNA sequence: TGCGCCAGCAGCACCGGGACTAGCGGGGGGAAGTTCACAGATACGCAGTATTTT. V and J are TRBV5-1 and TRBJ2-3; 15 bases line up with TRBD2. The V gene's germline CDR1 is SGHRS and CDR2 YFSETQ. Trimming took 4 bases from V and 2 from J; bases not matched to a gene: 8. CDR3 length: 18 amino acids.